This TCR beta chain is drawn from a study of T cells after posttransplantation cyclophosphamide. Germline V lookup: CDR1 LGHNA, CDR2 YNFKEQ. The CDR3 runs to 15 residues. Germline trimming cut 3 bases from V and 5 bases from J; bases unmatched to any gene: 7. A marrow graft followed busulfan-fludarabine conditioning, with cyclophosphamide on days +3 and +4. Assay: immunoSEQ multiplex PCR; the TCRdb copy retains only in-frame clones and omits some. Of 2,000 to 2,500 clones detected, approximately 76% appear once; the ten largest clones hold approximately 52%. The receptor was isolated from a male patient in his thirties who received an allogeneic stem cell transplant from a related donor, was CMV-positive, and had no GVHD. Some T cells may trace back to the graft donor. The rearrangement links TRBV4-2 to TRBJ1-1; 9 nucleotides line up with TRBD1. Sequenced material: CD8+ T cells sorted from PBMCs, taken around 33 weeks after a stem cell transplant with posttransplant cyclophosphamide. The CDR3 bases are TGTGCCAGCAGCCATGGAACCGGACAGGGGACTGAAGCTTTCTTT. It is translated as CASSHGTGQGTEAFF.